The 23 T cell receptor beta chains reported below all come from one sample, sequenced in a study of T cell responses to AZD1222 COVID-19 vaccine. Only in-frame clones appear in the TCRdb table, and some are missing; sequencing was by immunoSEQ multiplex PCR. The table records 150,000 or so clones, roughly 90% of them present only once. This specimen consisted of peripheral blood, obtained on day 0 of AZD1222 vaccination. The receptors come from an adult in good health.

CDR3 loop: CATSDFREALQETQYF. For the CDR3, the DNA is TGTGCCACCAGTGATTTCAGGGAGGCGCTCCAAGAGACCCAGTACTTC. The chain couples TRBV24-1 to TRBJ2-5; D may be TRBD2 (6 bases). The V end lost 1 base, the J end lost 1 base, and 12 bases lay between the germline ends. The CDR3 consists of 16 residues. The germline CDR1 and CDR2 sequences are KGHDR and SFDVKD.

The V and J genes are TRBV5-1 and TRBJ1-5; 7 bases match TRBD1. The CDR3 loop spans 14 amino acids. The trim removed 0 bases at V and 5 bases at J, leaving 2 bases unmatched. Germline assignment: CDR1 SGHRS and CDR2 YFSETQ. The CDR3 protein is CASSLAGGDQPQHF. Here the CDR3 DNA reads TGCGCCAGCAGCTTGGCAGGGGGAGATCAGCCCCAGCATTTT.

This rearrangement joins TRBV11-3 to TRBJ2-7; D ambiguous. In germline, CDR1 is SGHNT, CDR2 YENEEA. The CDR3 sequence is 13 residues long. V lost 0 bases and J 1 base, leaving 4 bases between the germline ends. In DNA, the CDR3 is TGTGCCAGCAGCTTAGATTTGTCCTACGAGCAGTACTTC. It translates to CASSLDLSYEQYF.

In the case of this clone: Relative to the germline gene, one junction end is altered; a read error may explain this. The genes are TRBV24-1 and TRBJ2-1; D may be TRBD1 (5 bases). The germline gives CDR1 KGHDR, CDR2 SFDVKD. The CDR3 covers 16 residues. CDR3 protein: CATSDSHANRFNEQFF. The CDR3, as DNA: TGTGCCACCAGCGATTCCCATGCAAACAGGTTCAATGAGCAGTTCTTC.

The rearrangement joins TRBV10-3 to TRBJ1-1; D is unresolved. This CDR3 is 12 amino acids long. V was clipped by 5 bases and J by 1 base, with 5 bases between them. Germline lookup yields CDR1 ENHRY and CDR2 SYGVKD. CDR3 residues: CAISQQNTEAFF. The DNA of the CDR3 is TGTGCCATCAGTCAACAGAACACTGAAGCTTTCTTT.

The gene calls are TRBV11-3 and TRBJ2-1; the match to TRBD2 covers 8 bases. The CDR3 sequence is 15 residues long. With 1 base clipped from V and 4 bases from J, the junction kept 3 bases outside the gene matches. Germline V gives CDR1 SGHNT, CDR2 YENEEA. The CDR3 is CASSLAGGPYNEQFF. The CDR3 nucleotides are TGTGCCAGCAGCTTAGCGGGAGGGCCGTACAATGAGCAGTTCTTC.

The chain employs TRBV19 and TRBJ2-7, with TRBD2 matching 14 bases. The CDR3 is 14 amino acids. V lost 5 bases, J lost 6 bases, and 3 bases stayed unmatched. Germline CDR1 reads LNHDA; CDR2 reads SQIVND (reference sequence). CDR3 bases: TGTGCCAGTAGTTGGACTAGCGGGAGGTTCGAGCAGTACTTC. Translating it yields CASSWTSGRFEQYF.

This clone was observed a handful of times. This chain connects TRBV10-3 to TRBJ1-6, with 8 bases that match TRBD1. The V gene end was trimmed by 7 bases and the J gene end by 10 bases; junction bases not matched to a gene: 9. The CDR3 length is 14 residues. Germline values: CDR1 ENHRY, CDR2 SYGVKD. The CDR3 protein is CAIKPDRARSPLHF. CDR3 nucleotide sequence: TGTGCCATCAAGCCGGACAGGGCAAGGTCACCCCTCCACTTT.

The chain employs TRBV11-2 and TRBJ2-7; 7 bases map to TRBD1. The trim removed 6 bases at V and 1 base at J, leaving 9 bases unmatched. The CDR3 contains 15 residues. Per the germline V gene, CDR1 is SGHAT and CDR2 is FQNNGV. The DNA of the CDR3 is TGTGCCAGCAGACCTACACAGGGGTGGTCCTACGAGCAGTACTTC. This encodes CASRPTQGWSYEQYF.

The chain combines TRBV29-1 with TRBJ2-5; possible D gene TRBD1, 5 bases. The CDR3 consists of 11 residues. With 3 bases removed from V and 4 bases from J, the gap between germline ends came to 6 bases. Germline V gives CDR1 SQVTM, CDR2 ANQGSEA. Here the CDR3 DNA reads TGCAGCGTTGATCAGGGAGAGACCCAGTACTTC. It yields the protein CSVDQGETQYF.

This chain connects TRBV13 to TRBJ2-7; 11 positions agree with TRBD1. Germline V gene sequence: CDR1 PRHDT, CDR2 FYEKMQ (reference sequence). The CDR3 has 15 residues. The V gene end was trimmed by 5 bases and the J gene end by 4 bases; junction bases not matched to a gene: 7. CDR3: CASSPRDRGFYEQYF. For the CDR3, the DNA is TGTGCCAGCAGCCCCCGGGACAGGGGGTTTTACGAGCAGTACTTC.

This chain links TRBV9 with TRBJ1-1, with D possibly being TRBD1 (5 bases). V lost 4 bases to trimming and J lost 1 base, with 8 bases between them. The CDR3 sequence is 13 residues long. CDR1 is SGDLS, CDR2 YYNGEE, per germline. As DNA, the CDR3 is TGTGCCAGCAGCTCTACAGGGAACACTGAAGCTTTCTTT. This translates into CASSSTGNTEAFF.

The chain couples TRBV5-4 to TRBJ1-2; a weak D match, TRBD1 (5 bases). Germline CDR1 and CDR2: SGHNT and YYREEE (reference sequence). The V end was cut by 0 bases, the J end by 3 bases, with 9 bases between. CDR3 length: 14 amino acids. In nucleotides, the CDR3 is TGTGCCAGCAGCTTGGGACAGCAACACTATGGCTACACCTTC. Protein sequence: CASSLGQQHYGYTF.

The J gene is TRBJ1-3, the V gene TRBV19; the match to TRBD1 covers 10 bases. Germline CDR1 is LNHDA and CDR2 is SQIVND (reference sequence). J gave up 0 bases and V 7 bases, and 18 bases lay outside the gene matches. The CDR3 runs to 20 residues. CDR3 amino acids: CASIEPRGQGIPDSGNTIYF. The CDR3 nucleotides are TGTGCCAGTATCGAACCCCGGGGACAGGGGATTCCCGACTCTGGAAACACCATATATTTT.

The J gene is TRBJ2-7, the V gene TRBV3-1 (or the pseudogene TRBV3-2); the D is unclear. Trimming cost V 0 bases and J 6 bases, with 12 bases left between them. The germline V gene encodes CDR1 LGHDT and CDR2 YNNKEL (reference sequence). The CDR3 is made up of 14 amino acids. The CDR3 region is CASSQDRLGIEQYF. In DNA, the CDR3 is TGTGCCAGCAGCCAAGATAGGCTTGGGATCGAGCAGTACTTC.

The genes are TRBV29-1 and TRBJ2-3; the D gene is possibly TRBD2 (6 bases). The ends were cut back, 7 bases at V and 2 bases at J, with 13 bases in the middle. The CDR3 runs to 13 residues. From germline, CDR1 is SQVTM and CDR2 ANQGSEA. DNA of the CDR3: TGCAGCGCTGAGGGCGGGGCCACAGATACGCAGTATTTT. Translating gives CSAEGGATDTQYF.

V is TRBV11-3 and J is TRBJ1-2; TRBD1 matches 8 bases. CDR1 and CDR2 (germline): SGHNT, YENEEA. The CDR3 runs to 15 residues. J lost 5 bases, V lost 1 base, and 6 bases had no gene match. The CDR3 sequence is CASSLGGQGGYGYTF. As DNA, the CDR3 is TGTGCCAGCAGCTTAGGCGGACAGGGCGGGTATGGCTACACCTTC.

The genes are TRBV9 and TRBJ1-2; 9 bases are a match to TRBD1. CDR3 length: 14 residues. In germline, CDR1 is SGDLS, CDR2 YYNGEE. V gave up 3 bases and J gave up 3 bases; unmatched junction bases: 3. The CDR3 DNA reads as TGTGCCAGCAGCGCACAGGGGGCCTACTATGGCTACACCTTC. It translates to CASSAQGAYYGYTF.

The J gene is TRBJ1-2, the V gene TRBV14, with D unresolved. V lost 1 base to trimming and J lost 3 bases, with 9 bases between them. Germline CDR1 SGHDN, CDR2 FVKESK. This CDR3 contains 14 residues. The CDR3 sequence: CASSQGSGDYGYTF. CDR3 sequence (DNA): TGTGCCAGCAGCCAAGGTTCTGGGGACTATGGCTACACCTTC. The full variable domain, with the rest looked up from reference TRBV14 and TRBJ1-2, is EAGVTQFPSHSVIEKGQTVTLRCDPISGHDNLYWYRRVMGKEIKFLLHFVKESKQDESGMPNNRFLAERTGGTYSTLKVQPAELEDSGVYFCASSQGSGDYGYTFGSGTRLTVV.

V usage is TRBV11-3 and J usage is TRBJ1-1, with D maybe TRBD1 (6 bases). CDR1 is SGHNT and CDR2 is YENEEA in the germline V gene. The CDR3 spans 14 residues. The V end lost 5 bases, the J end lost 4 bases, and 14 bases lay between the germline ends. CDR3 sequence: CASSLGGITTEAFF. The CDR3 DNA is TGTGCCAGCAGCCTAGGGGGAATCACCACTGAAGCTTTCTTT.

The V call is TRBV7-2, the J call TRBJ1-6; maybe TRBD1 (5 bases). This CDR3 has 12 amino acids. Trimming removed 5 bases from V and 11 bases from J, with 10 bases in between. In germline, CDR1 is SGHTA, CDR2 FQGNSA. CDR3 bases: TGTGCCAGCAGCCCAGGGTTACCACCCCTCCACTTT. It specifies CASSPGLPPLHF.

The chain links TRBV7-2 to TRBJ2-3; D could derive from TRBD1 or TRBD2 (6 bases each). CDR1 is SGHTA, CDR2 FQGNSA, per germline. Trimming removed 6 bases from V and 3 bases from J, with 22 bases in between. This CDR3 comprises 17 residues. The DNA for the CDR3 is TGTGCCAGCAGTCCACCCCTCGGGGGCGCCGGGACAGATACGCAGTATTTT. This gives the protein CASSPPLGGAGTDTQYF.

This chain joins TRBV6-2 or TRBV6-3 and TRBJ1-1; D gene uncertain. This CDR3 region has 12 residues. Germline assignment: CDR1 MNHEY and CDR2 SVGEGT. Deletions cut 6 bases from V and 13 bases from J, with 18 bases between. CDR3 region: CASSRPQALGFF. The CDR3, as DNA: TGTGCCAGCAGCCGGCCCCAAGCCCTTGGTTTCTTT.